Listed below are T cell receptor beta chains from one sample, sequenced in a study of T cell repertoires in cytomegalovirus infection. Antigen specificity for these receptors is unknown. From the reads, TCRdb called clonotypes with MiXCR, one entry per CDR3 protein. The table lists fewer than 1,000,000 distinct CDR3 sequences, roughly 30% of them singletons. The sequenced sample was cultured CD8+ T cells from PBMCs, obtained from culture after CMV antigen stimulation. These receptors were collected from a human donor in good health (CMV status not recorded). Some clones in this sample may be carry-over from other donors' samples. Both conserved end residues are part of each CDR3.

j_call v_call cdr3_aa
TRBJ2-7 TRBV25-1 CASSDSRVHEQYF
TRBJ2-6 TRBV20-1 CSASQNSGANVLTF
TRBJ2-5 TRBV2 CASSETSGAIQETQYF
TRBJ2-2 TRBV5-6 CASSFGSGELFF
TRBJ1-2 TRBV27 CASSRRGNYGYTF
TRBJ2-5 TRBV10-3 CAISDRLQETQYF
TRBJ2-1 TRBV4-1 CASSQGTSGTYNEQFF
TRBJ2-3 TRBV6-5 CASSYSSVGEQYF
TRBJ1-2 TRBV6-6 CASSYTNRQDIYGYTF
TRBJ2-3 TRBV4-1 CASSQQGTLGTQYF
TRBJ1-2 TRBV4-1 CASSQERWDINGYTF
TRBJ1-1 TRBV6-5 CASSYGRETEAFF
TRBJ1-6 TRBV19 CASSIALIVYSYNSPLHF
TRBJ2-4 TRBV6-6 CASSSNILLAGGLVAKNIQYF
TRBJ2-7 TRBV6-1 CASSENLSYEQYF
TRBJ2-1 TRBV7-6 CASSLDGGQFNEQFF
TRBJ2-1 TRBV3-1 CASSQDLSRSSYNEQFF
TRBJ1-1 TRBV18 CASSPPWTGGDTEAFF
TRBJ1-1 TRBV20-1 CSAREYPTGITEAFF
TRBJ2-3 TRBV19 CASSIDSGGSTDTQYF
TRBJ2-3 TRBV4-1 CASSPGQGRSDTQYF
TRBJ2-1 TRBV24-1 CATSDTTYTDDNEQFF
TRBJ1-1 TRBV27 CASSFTGSREAFF
TRBJ2-1 TRBV19 CASSYGANEQFF
TRBJ1-3 TRBV10-3 CAISGGGGNSGNTIYF
TRBJ2-3 TRBV6-6 CASSYSEGGGTDTQYF
TRBJ2-1 TRBV15 CATRPDYTPPYNEQFF
TRBJ2-7 TRBV15 CATSRDLMGQGYEQYF
TRBJ1-5 TRBV7-9 CASSPTAPGAGNQPQHF
TRBJ1-1 TRBV6-1 CASSEAENRNTEAFF
TRBJ2-1 TRBV12-3/TRBV12-4 CASSSQGLAGGLGQFF
TRBJ1-1 TRBV19 CASSGTGYTEAFF
TRBJ1-2 TRBV12-5 CASGLEWYYGYTF
TRBJ2-7 TRBV4-2 CASSRGTSGPSYEQYF
TRBJ2-7 TRBV7-2 CASSLVERGIRYEQYF
TRBJ2-5 TRBV7-6 CASSFLWGRGNFGQYF
TRBJ1-2 TRBV4-3 CASSQEDWTGGFYGYTF
TRBJ2-5 TRBV5-7 CASSPRRGQLETQYF